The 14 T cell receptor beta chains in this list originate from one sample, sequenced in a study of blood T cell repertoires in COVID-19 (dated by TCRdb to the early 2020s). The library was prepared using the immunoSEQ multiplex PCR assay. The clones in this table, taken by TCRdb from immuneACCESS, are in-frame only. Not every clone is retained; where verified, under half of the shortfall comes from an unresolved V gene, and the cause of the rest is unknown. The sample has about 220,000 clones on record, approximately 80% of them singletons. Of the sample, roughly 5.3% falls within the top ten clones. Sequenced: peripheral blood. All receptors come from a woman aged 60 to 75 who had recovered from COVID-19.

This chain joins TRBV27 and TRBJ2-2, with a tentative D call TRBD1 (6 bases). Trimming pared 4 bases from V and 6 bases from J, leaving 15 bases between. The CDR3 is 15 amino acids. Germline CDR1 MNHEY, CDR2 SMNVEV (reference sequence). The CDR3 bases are TGTGCCAGCAGTTCAAACTGGAAGGGGGCCGGGGAGCTGTTTTTT. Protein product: CASSSNWKGAGELFF.

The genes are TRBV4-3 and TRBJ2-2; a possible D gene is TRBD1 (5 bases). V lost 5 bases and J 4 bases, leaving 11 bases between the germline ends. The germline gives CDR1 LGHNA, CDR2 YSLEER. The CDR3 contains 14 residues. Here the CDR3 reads CASSSQAGTGELFF. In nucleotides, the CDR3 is TGCGCCAGCAGCTCACAGGCTGGCACCGGGGAGCTGTTTTTT.

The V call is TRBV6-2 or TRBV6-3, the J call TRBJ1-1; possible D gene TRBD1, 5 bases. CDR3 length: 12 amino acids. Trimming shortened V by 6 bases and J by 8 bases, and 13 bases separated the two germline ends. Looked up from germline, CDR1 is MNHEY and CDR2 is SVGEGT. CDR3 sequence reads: CASSPGGSEAFF. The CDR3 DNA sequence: TGTGCCAGCAGCCCTGGGGGGTCGGAAGCTTTCTTT.

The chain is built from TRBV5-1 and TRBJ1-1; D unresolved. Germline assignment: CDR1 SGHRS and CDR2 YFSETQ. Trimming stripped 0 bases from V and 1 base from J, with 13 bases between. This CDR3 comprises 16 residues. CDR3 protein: CASSLASGRGNTEAFF. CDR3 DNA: TGCGCCAGCAGCTTGGCCTCTGGGAGAGGGAACACTGAAGCTTTCTTT.

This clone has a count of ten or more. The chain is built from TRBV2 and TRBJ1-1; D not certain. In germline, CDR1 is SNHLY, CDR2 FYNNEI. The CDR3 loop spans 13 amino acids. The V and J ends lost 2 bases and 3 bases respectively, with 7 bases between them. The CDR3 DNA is TGTGCCAGCAGTGAACTCGAGGACACTGAAGCTTTCTTT. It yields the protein CASSELEDTEAFF. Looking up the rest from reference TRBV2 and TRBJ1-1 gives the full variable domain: EPEVTQTPSHQVTQMGQEVILRCVPISNHLYFYWYRQILGQKVEFLVSFYNNEISEKSEIFDDQFSVERPDGSNFTLKIRSTKLEDSAMYFCASSELEDTEAFFGQGTRLTVV.

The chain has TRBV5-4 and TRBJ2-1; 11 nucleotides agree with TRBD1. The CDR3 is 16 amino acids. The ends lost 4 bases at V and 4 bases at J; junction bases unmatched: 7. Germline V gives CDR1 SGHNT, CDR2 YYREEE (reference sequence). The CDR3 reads CASSIGTGGKYNEQFF. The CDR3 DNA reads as TGTGCCAGCAGCATCGGGACAGGGGGGAAGTACAATGAGCAGTTCTTC.

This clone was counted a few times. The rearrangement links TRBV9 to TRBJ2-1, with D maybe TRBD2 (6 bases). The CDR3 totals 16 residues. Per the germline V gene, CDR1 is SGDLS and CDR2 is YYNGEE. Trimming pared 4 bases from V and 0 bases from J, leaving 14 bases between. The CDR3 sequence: CASSLRLDPSYNEQFF. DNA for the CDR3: TGTGCCAGCAGCCTCCGACTAGACCCCTCCTACAATGAGCAGTTCTTC.

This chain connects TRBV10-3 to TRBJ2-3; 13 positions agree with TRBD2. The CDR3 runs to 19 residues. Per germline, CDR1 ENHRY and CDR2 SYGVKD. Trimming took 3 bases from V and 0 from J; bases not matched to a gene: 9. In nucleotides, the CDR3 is TGTGCCATCAGTGAATCACTAGCGGGGGGGCCCGAGAGCACAGATACGCAGTATTTT. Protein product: CAISESLAGGPESTDTQYF.

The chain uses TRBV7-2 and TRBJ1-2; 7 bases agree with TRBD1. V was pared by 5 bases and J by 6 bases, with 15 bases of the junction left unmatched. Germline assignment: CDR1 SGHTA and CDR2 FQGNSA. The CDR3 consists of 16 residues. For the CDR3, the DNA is TGTGCCAGCAGCCCCCCGTGGGGACAGACTGGGAATGGCTACACCTTC. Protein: CASSPPWGQTGNGYTF.

The CDR3 here is CASSIPGQENNEQFF. CDR3 in DNA: TGTGCCAGTAGTATCCCGGGACAGGAGAACAATGAGCAGTTCTTC. The gene calls are TRBV19 and TRBJ2-1; 8 positions match TRBD1. This CDR3 is built from 15 residues. J was trimmed by 5 bases and V by 3 bases; bases with no gene match: 6. Germline CDR1 LNHDA, CDR2 SQIVND (reference sequence).

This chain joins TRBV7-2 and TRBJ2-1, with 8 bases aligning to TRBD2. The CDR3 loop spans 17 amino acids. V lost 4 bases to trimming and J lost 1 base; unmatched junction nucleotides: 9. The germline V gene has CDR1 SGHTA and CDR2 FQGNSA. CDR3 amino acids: CASSSPPGLVSYNEQFF. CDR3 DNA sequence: TGTGCCAGCAGCTCGCCCCCGGGACTAGTATCCTACAATGAGCAGTTCTTC.

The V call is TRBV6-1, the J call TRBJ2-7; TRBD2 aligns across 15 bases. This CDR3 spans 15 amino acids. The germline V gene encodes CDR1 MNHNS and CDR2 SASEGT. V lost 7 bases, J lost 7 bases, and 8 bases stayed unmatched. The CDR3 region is CASTPGLAGGNEQYF. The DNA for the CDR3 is TGTGCCAGCACCCCGGGACTAGCGGGGGGCAATGAGCAGTACTTC.

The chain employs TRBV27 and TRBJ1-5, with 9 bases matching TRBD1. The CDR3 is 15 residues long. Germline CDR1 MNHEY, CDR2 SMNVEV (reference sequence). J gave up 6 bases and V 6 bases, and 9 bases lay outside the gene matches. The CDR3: CASSPWTGAGQPQHF. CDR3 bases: TGTGCCAGCAGCCCATGGACAGGGGCGGGTCAGCCCCAGCATTTT.

The CDR3 sequence is CASRPTGPSSYNSPLHF. Written as DNA, the CDR3 is TGTGCCAGCAGGCCGACAGGGCCTAGCTCCTATAATTCACCCCTCCACTTT. The chain combines TRBV25-1 with TRBJ1-6; 7 bases are shared with TRBD1. CDR3 length: 17 amino acids. The germline V gene encodes CDR1 MGHDK and CDR2 SYGVNS. After removal of 6 bases from V and 0 bases from J, the junction contained 8 bases not matched to a gene.